This paragraph covers one T cell receptor beta chain sequence. CDR1 and CDR2 (germline): SGHTA, FQGNSA. This CDR3 spans 14 amino acids. Trimming pared 8 bases from V and 4 bases from J, leaving 15 bases between. Original methodology: Quantification of nucleated cells was approximated via reference gene primer amplification. This table comes from immunoSEQ multiplex PCR, and its TCRdb copy is limited to in-frame clones, with some not included. V and J calls and clone size follow that table, whereas D and trimming were derived from the DNA. The profile shows 250,000 to 300,000 clones, around 89% of them singletons. The data originate from a study of blood T cell repertoires in COVID-19. Study-wide background: Samples taken during acute and convalescent COVID-19 were collected in the United States, Italy and Spain. Sample material is recorded as cDNA or gDNA derived from T cells, B-cell-depleted T cells, or PBMCs.

The sequencing input was peripheral blood. This clonotype was sampled from a woman aged 60 to 75 with acute or convalescent COVID-19. This rearrangement joins TRBV7-2 to TRBJ1-3; a weak D match, TRBD1 (5 bases). CDR3 DNA: TGTGCCAGCCACCCTGGGGCGCGGGGAAACACCATATATTTT. This encodes CASHPGARGNTIYF. Complete variable domain (other parts from reference TRBV7-2 and TRBJ1-3): GAGVSQSPSNKVTEKGKDVELRCDPISGHTALYWYRQSLGQGLEFLIYFQGNSAPDKSGLPSDRFSAERTGGSVSTLTIQRTQQEDSAVYLCASHPGARGNTIYFGEGSWLTVV.